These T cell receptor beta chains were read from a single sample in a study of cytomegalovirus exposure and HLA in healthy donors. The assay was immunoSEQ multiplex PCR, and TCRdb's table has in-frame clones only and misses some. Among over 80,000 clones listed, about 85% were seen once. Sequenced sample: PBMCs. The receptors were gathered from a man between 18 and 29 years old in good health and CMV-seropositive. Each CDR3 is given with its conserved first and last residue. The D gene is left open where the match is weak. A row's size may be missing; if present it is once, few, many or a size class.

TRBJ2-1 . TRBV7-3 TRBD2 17 TGTGCCAGCAGCTTAGGGCTAGCGGGAGGGAACGGCTATGAGCAGTTCTTC CASSLGLAGGNGYEQFF
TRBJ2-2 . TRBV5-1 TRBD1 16 TGCGCCAGCAGCCTGCAGGGACAGCCGAACACCGGGGAGCTGTTTTTT CASSLQGQPNTGELFF
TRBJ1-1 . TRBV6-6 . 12 TGTGCCAGCGGCAGGGTGAAAACTGAAGCTTTCTTT CASGRVKTEAFF
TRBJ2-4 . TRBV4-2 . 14 TGTGCCAGCAGCCAAGAGGGAGAGGTAGACATTCAGTACTTC CASSQEGEVDIQYF
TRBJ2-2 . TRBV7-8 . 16 TGTGCCAGCAGCTTATTAGCGGGACAGCAATTCGGGGAGCTGTTTTTT CASSLLAGQQFGELFF
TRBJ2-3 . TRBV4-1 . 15 TGCGCCAGCAGCCAAGTGGCAGGGGCCACAGATACGCAGTATTTT CASSQVAGATDTQYF
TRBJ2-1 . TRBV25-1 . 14 TGTGCCAGCAGTGAATTAGCCTCGGACTCTGAGCAGTTCTTC CASSELASDSEQFF
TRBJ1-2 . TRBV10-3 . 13 TGTGCCTCCGAGGGGGGGCTCGGCTATGGCTACACCTTC CASEGGLGYGYTF
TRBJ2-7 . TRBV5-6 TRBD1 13 TGTGCCAGCAGCCGTCAGGGGGCCTACGAGCAGTACTTC CASSRQGAYEQYF
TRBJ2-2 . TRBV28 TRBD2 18 TGTGCCAGCACCCGCACGGGACTAGCGGGAGTAGAGGCCGGGGAGCTGTTTTTT CASTRTGLAGVEAGELFF
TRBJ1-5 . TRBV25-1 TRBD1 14 TGTGCCAGCAGCGACGGACAGGTCAATCAGCCCCAGCATTTT CASSDGQVNQPQHF
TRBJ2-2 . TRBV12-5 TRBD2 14 TGTGCTAGTGTGGGACTAGCGAACACCGGGGAGCTGTTTTTT CASVGLANTGELFF
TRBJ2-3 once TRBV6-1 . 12 TGTGCCAGCAGTGAACAGGGGGATACGCAGTATTTT CASSEQGDTQYF
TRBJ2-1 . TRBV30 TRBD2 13 TGTGCCTGGAGACGTGCGGGGGGCAATGAGCAGTTCTTC CAWRRAGGNEQFF
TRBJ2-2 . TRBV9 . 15 TGTGCCAGCAGCGTACAGGGGGGTCTTGCCGGGGAGCTGTTTTTT CASSVQGGLAGELFF
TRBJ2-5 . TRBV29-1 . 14 TGCAGCGTTGAGGACTACTACCCTCCAGAGACCCAGTACTTC CSVEDYYPPETQYF
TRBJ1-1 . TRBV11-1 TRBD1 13 TGTGCCAGCAGCTTATTCCGGACAGGGGAAGCTTTCTTT CASSLFRTGEAFF
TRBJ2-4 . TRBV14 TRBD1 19 TGTGCCAGCAGCCAAGGGGGGACAGGGGGCGCCGAAGCCAAAAACATTCAGTACTTC CASSQGGTGGAEAKNIQYF
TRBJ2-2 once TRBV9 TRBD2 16 TGTGCCAGCAGCGATGGACTAGCGGAGAATACCGGGGAGCTGTTTTTT CASSDGLAENTGELFF
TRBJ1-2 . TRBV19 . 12 TGTGCCAGTTCGACAGAAAACTATGGCTACACCTTC CASSTENYGYTF
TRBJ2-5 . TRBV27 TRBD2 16 TGTGCCAGCAGTGAGACTAGCGGGAGCGCTCAAGAGACCCAGTACTTC CASSETSGSAQETQYF
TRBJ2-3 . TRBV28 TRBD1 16 TGTGCCAGCAGTCCCTGGGACAGGGGACGCACAGATACGCAGTATTTT CASSPWDRGRTDTQYF
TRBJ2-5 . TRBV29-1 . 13 TGCAGCGTTGAGAGGCCTGTCCAAGAGACCCAGTACTTC CSVERPVQETQYF
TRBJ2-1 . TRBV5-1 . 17 TGCGCCAGCAGCGCCAGCCCCAGGAGGTTTACCGGCAATGAGCAGTTCTTC CASSASPRRFTGNEQFF
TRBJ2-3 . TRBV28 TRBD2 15 TGTGCCAGCAGTGTCAGCGGGAGACGCACAGATACGCAGTATTTT CASSVSGRRTDTQYF
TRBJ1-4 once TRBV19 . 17 TGTGCCAGTACCCCCGGCAGGTGGATTGCAACTAATGAAAAACTGTTTTTT CASTPGRWIATNEKLFF
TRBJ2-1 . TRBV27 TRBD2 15 TGTGCCAGCAGTTTACCCGGGACTAGATACAATGAGCAGTTCTTC CASSLPGTRYNEQFF
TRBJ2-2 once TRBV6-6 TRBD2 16 TGTGCCAGCAGTTACTCGCTAGCGGGAAGCACCGGGGAGCTGTTTTTT CASSYSLAGSTGELFF
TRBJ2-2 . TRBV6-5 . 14 TGTGCCAGCAGTTCCAGATCCTTTACCGGGGAGCTGTTTTTT CASSSRSFTGELFF
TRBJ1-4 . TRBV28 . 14 TGTGCCAGCAGTCCGGCCCCGGCAGGGGAAAAACTGTTTTTT CASSPAPAGEKLFF
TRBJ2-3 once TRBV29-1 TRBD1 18 TGCAGCGTTGAAAATTGGCAGGGGGCGGCCCGCGGCACAGATACGCAGTATTTT CSVENWQGAARGTDTQYF
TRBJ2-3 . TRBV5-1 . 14 TGCGCCAGCAGCTTAGAACTTCGCACAGATACGCAGTATTTT CASSLELRTDTQYF
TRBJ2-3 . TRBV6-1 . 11 TGTGCCAGCAGGCAACGGGATACGCAGTATTTT CASRQRDTQYF
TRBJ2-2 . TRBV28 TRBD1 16 TGTGCCAGCAGTTTCCTGGGACAGGGGAACACCGGGGAGCTGTTTTTT CASSFLGQGNTGELFF
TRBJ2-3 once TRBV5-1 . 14 TGCGCCAGCAGCTTTCCGTCGGGGGCAGATACGCAGTATTTT CASSFPSGADTQYF
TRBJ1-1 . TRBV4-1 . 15 TGCGCCAGCAGCCTAATCCGACAGGAAAACACTGAAGCTTTCTTT CASSLIRQENTEAFF
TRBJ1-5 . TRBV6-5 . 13 TGTGCCAGCAGTTACTCGACCAGAGGGCCCCAGCATTTT CASSYSTRGPQHF
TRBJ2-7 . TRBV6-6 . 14 TGTGCCAGCAGTTACCAGGGACTGTCCTACGAGCAGTACTTC CASSYQGLSYEQYF
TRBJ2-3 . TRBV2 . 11 TGTGCCAGCAGCCTTACAGATACGCAGTATTTT CASSLTDTQYF
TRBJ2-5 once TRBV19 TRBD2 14 TGTGCCAGTAGTATAGCGGGAGGGGAGGAGACCCAGTACTTC CASSIAGGEETQYF
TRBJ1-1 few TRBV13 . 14 TGTGCCAGCAGTCAAGGACACCGGAACACTGAAGCTTTCTTT CASSQGHRNTEAFF
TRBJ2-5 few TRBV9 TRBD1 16 TGTGCCAGCAGCGCTGGCTGGACAGGAGAAGGGGAGACCCAGTACTTC CASSAGWTGEGETQYF
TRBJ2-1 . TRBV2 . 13 TGTGCCAGCAGCCAGGGGCGGTACAATGAGCAGTTCTTC CASSQGRYNEQFF
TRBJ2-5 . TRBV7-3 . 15 TGTGCCAGCAGCTTAACCGGAGGGGGAGGGGAGACCCAGTACTTC CASSLTGGGGETQYF
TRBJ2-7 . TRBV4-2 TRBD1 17 TGTGCCAGCAGCCAAGGTGGAACAGGGGGCCTATCGTACGAGCAGTACTTC CASSQGGTGGLSYEQYF
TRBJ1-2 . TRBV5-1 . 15 TGCGCCAGCAGCCCCCGGGACGGAAGGGGGTATGGCTACACCTTC CASSPRDGRGYGYTF
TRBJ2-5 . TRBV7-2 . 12 TGTGCCAGCAGCGAGGGAAGGGAGACCCAGTACTTC CASSEGRETQYF
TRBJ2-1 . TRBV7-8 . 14 TGTGCCAGCAGCTTAAGGCGGGGTTACAATGAGCAGTTCTTC CASSLRRGYNEQFF
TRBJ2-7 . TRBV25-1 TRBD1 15 TGTGCCAGCAGTGCTATGGGACAGGCAGGCTACGAGCAGTACTTC CASSAMGQAGYEQYF